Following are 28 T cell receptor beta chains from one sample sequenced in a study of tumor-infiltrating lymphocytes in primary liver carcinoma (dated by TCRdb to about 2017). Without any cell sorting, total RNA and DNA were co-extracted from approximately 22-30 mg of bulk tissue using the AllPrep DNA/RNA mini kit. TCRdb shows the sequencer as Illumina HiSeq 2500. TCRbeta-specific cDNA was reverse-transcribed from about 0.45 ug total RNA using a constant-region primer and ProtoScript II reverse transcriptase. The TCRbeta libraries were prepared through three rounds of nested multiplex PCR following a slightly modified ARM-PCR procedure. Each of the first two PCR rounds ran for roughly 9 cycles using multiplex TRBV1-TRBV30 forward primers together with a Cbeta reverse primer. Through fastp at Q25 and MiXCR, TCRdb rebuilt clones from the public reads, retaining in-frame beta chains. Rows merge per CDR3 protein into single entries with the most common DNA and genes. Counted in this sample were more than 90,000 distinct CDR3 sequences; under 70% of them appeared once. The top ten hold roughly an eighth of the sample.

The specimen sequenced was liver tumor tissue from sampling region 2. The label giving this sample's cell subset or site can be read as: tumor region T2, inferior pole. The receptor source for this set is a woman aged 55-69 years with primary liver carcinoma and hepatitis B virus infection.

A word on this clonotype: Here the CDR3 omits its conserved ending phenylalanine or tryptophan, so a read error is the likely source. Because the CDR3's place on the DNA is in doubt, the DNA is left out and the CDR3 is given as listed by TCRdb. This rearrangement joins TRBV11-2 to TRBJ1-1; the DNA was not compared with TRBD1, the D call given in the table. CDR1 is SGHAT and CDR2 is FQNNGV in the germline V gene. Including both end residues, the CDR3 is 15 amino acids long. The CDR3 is CASIPPRGLNTEAII.

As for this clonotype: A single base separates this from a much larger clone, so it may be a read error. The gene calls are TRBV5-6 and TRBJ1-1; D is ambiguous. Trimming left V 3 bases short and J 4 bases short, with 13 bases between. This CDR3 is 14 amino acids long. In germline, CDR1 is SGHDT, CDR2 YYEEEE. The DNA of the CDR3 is TGTGCCAGCAGCTCGATAGGGTATAGCACTGAAGCTTTCTTT. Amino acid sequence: CASSSIGYSTEAFF.

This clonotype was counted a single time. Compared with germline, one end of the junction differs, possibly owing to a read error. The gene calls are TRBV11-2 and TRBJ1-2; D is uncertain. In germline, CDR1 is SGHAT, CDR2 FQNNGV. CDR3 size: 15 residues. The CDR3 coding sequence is TGTGCAAGCAGTTTAGATCAGGTAGACGCCTATGGCTACACCTTC. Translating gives CASSLDQVDAYGYTF.

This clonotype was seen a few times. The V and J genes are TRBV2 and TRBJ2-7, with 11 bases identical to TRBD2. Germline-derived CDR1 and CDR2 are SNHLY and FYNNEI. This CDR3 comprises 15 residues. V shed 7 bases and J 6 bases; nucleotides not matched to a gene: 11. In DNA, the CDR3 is TGTGCCAGCAAATCCGGGACTAGCGGACGGGGCGAGCAGTACTTC. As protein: CASKSGTSGRGEQYF. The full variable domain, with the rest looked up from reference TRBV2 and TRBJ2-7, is EPEVTQTPSHQVTQMGQEVILRCVPISNHLYFYWYRQILGQKVEFLVSFYNNEISEKSEIFDDQFSVERPDGSNFTLKIRSTKLEDSAMYFCASKSGTSGRGEQYFGPGTRLTVT.

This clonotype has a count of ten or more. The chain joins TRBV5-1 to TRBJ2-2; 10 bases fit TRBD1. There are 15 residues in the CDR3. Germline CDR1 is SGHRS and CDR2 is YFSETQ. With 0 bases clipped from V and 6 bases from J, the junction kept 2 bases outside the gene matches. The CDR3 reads CASSLDGQGAGELFF. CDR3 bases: TGCGCCAGCAGCTTGGATGGACAGGGGGCCGGGGAGCTGTTTTTT. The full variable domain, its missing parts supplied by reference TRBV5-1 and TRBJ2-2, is KAGVTQTPRYLIKTRGQQVTLSCSPISGHRSVSWYQQTPGQGLQFLFEYFSETQRNKGNFPGRFSGRQFSNSRSEMNVSTLELGDSALYLCASSLDGQGAGELFFGEGSRLTVL.

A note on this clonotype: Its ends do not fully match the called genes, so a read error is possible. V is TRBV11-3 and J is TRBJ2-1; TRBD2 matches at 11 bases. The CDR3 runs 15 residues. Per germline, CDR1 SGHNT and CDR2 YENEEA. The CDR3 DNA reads TGTGCCATCAGCTTAGTGACTAGCGGGAAGCTTGAGCAGTTCTTC. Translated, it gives CAISLVTSGKLEQFF.

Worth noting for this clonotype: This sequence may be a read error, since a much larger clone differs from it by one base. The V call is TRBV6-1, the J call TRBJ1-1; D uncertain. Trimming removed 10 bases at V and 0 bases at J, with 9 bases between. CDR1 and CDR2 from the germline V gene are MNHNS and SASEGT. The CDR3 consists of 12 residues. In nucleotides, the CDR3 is TGTGCCATACAGAAGGTGAACACTGAAGCTTTCTTT. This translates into CAIQKVNTEAFF.

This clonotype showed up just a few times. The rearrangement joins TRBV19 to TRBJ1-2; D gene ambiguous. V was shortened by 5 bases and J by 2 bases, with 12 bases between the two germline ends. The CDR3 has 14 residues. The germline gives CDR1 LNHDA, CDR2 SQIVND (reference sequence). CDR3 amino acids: CASSPSGVNYGYTF. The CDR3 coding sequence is TGTGCCAGTAGTCCGTCAGGAGTGAACTATGGCTACACCTTC.

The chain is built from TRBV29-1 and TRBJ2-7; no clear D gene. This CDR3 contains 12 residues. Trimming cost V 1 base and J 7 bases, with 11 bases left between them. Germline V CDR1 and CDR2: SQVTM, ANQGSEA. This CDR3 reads CSVEGFFGEQYF. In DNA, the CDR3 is TGCAGCGTTGAAGGGTTCTTTGGTGAGCAGTACTTC.

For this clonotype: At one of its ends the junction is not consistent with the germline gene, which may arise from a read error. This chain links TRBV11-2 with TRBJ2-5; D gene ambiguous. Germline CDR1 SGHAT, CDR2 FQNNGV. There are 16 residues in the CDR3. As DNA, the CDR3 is TGCGCCAGCAGCCCCTGTGGCTGGAGAACACAAGAGACCCAGTACTTC. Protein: CASSPCGWRTQETQYF.

The DNA of the CDR3 is TGCAGTGTGGGACAGTGGGGGGCAGATACGCAGTATTTT. Translation gives CSVGQWGADTQYF. This chain joins TRBV29-1 and TRBJ2-3, with a possible D match to TRBD1 (7 bases). The CDR3 consists of 13 residues. Germline values: CDR1 SQVTM, CDR2 ANQGSEA.

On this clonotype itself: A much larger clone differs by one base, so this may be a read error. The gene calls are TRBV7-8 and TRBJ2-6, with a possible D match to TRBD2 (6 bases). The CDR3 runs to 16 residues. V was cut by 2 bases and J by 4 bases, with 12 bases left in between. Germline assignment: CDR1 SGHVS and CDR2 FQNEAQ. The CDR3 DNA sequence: TGTGCCAGCAGCTTATCTGCGGGGTCGGGGGCCAACGTCCTGACTTTC. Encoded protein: CASSLSAGSGANVLTF.

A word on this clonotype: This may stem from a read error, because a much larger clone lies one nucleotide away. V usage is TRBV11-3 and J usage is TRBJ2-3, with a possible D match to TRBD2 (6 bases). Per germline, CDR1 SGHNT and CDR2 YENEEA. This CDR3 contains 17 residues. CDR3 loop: CAKSFGLGSGLTDTQYF. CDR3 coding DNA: TGCGCCAAGAGCTTCGGACTCGGTAGCGGCCTCACAGATACGCAGTATTTT.

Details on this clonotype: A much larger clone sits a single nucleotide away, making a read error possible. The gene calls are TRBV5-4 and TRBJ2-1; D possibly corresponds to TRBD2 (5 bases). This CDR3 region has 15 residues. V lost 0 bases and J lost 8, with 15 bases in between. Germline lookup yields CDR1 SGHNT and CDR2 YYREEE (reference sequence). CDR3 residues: CASSLGTPADDEQFF. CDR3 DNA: TGTGCCAGCAGCTTGGGGACTCCCGCGGACGATGAGCAGTTCTTC. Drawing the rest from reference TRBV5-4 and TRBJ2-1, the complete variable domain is ETGVTQSPTHLIKTRGQQVTLRCSSQSGHNTVSWYQQALGQGPQFIFQYYREEENGRGNFPPRFSGLQFPNYSSELNVNALELDDSALYLCASSLGTPADDEQFFGPGTRLTVL.

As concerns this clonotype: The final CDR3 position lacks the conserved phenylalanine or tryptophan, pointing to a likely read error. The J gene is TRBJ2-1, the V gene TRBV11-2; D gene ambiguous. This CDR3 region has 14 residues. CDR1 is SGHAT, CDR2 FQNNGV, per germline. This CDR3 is CASSLGGNPNEQFL. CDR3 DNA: TGTGCCAGCAGCTTAGGTGGGAACCCCAATGAACAGTTCCTC.

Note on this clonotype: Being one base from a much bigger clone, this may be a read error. CDR3 in amino acids: CASSLRTKYGYTF. In DNA, the CDR3 is TGCGCCAGCAGCTTGAGGACAAAGTATGGCTACACCTTC. The rearrangement links TRBV5-1 to TRBJ1-2; weak D call: TRBD1 (5 bases). This CDR3 region has 13 residues. Germline-derived CDR1 and CDR2 are SGHRS and YFSETQ. Trimming stripped 1 base from V and 5 bases from J, with 9 bases between.

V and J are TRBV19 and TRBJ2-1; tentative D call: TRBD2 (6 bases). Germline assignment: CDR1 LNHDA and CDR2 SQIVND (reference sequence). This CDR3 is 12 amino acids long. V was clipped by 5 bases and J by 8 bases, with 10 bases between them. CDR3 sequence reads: CASSFLADEQFF. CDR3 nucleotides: TGTGCCAGTAGTTTCTTAGCGGATGAGCAGTTCTTC.

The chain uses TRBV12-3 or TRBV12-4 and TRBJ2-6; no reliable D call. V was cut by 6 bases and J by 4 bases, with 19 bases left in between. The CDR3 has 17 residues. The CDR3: CASRRISSPTGANVLTF. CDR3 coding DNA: TGTGCCAGCAGAAGGATAAGTTCCCCTACCGGGGCCAACGTCCTGACTTTC.

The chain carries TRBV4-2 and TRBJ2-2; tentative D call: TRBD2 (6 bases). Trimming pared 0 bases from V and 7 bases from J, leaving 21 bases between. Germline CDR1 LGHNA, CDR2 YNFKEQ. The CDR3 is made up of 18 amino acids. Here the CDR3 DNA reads TGTGCCAGCAGCCAAGAGGTAGCAGGAGGGCCTCACAGCGGGGAGCTGTTTTTT. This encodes CASSQEVAGGPHSGELFF.

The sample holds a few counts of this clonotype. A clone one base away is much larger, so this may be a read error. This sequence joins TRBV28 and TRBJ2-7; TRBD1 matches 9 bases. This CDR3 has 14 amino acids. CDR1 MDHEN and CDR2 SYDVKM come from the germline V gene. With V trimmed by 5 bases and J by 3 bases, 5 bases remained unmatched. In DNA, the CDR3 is TGTGCCAGCAGTCTCTCGGGACAGGGCTACGAGCAGTACTTC. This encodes CASSLSGQGYEQYF.

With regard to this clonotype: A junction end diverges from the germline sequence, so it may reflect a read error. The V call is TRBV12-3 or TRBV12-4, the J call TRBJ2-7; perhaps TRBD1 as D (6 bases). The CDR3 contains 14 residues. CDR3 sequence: CASIHRTASYEQYF. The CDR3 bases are TGTGCCAGCATCCACAGGACAGCGTCCTATGAGCAGTACTTC.

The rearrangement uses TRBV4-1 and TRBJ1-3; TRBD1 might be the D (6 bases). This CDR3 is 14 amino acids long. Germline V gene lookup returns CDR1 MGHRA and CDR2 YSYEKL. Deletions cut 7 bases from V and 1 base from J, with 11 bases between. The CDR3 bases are TGCGCCAGCATCCTACAGGGTTCTGGAAACACCATATATTTT. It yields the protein CASILQGSGNTIYF.

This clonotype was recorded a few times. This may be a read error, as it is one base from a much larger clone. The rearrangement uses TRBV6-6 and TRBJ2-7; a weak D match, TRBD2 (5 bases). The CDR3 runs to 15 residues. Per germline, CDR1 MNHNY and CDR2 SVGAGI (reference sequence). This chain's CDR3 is CTSTPSGIPFYEQYF. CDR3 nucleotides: TGTACCAGCACTCCATCCGGGATTCCCTTTTACGAGCAGTACTTC.

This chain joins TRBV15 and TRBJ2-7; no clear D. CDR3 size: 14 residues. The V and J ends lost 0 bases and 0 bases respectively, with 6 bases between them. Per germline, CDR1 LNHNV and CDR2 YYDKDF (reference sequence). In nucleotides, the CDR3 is TGTGCCACCAGCAGAGAGGCAGCCTCCTACGAGCAGTACTTC. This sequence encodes CATSREAASYEQYF.

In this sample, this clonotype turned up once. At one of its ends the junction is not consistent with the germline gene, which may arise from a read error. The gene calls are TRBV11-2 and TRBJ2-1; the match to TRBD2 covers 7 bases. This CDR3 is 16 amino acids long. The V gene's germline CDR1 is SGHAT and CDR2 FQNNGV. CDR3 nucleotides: TGTGCCAGCACCTTAGCGGGCGGGAGAACTTTCAATGAGCAGTTATTC. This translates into CASTLAGGRTFNEQLF.

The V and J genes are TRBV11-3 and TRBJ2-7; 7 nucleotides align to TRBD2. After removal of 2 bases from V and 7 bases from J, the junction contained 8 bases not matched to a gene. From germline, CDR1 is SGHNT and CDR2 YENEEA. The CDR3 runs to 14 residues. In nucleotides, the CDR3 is TGTGCCAGCAGCTTAAGCGTGCGGGAGCATGAGCAGTACGTC. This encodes CASSLSVREHEQYV.

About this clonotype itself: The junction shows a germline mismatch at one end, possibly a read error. The CDR3 reads CPSSRGTSGSKDGEQFF. The CDR3 nucleotides read TGTCCCAGCAGCCGGGGGACTAGCGGGAGTAAAGATGGTGAACAGTTCTTC. This rearrangement joins TRBV4-2 to TRBJ2-1; 14 positions match TRBD2. CDR1 is LGHNA, CDR2 YNFKEQ, per germline. This CDR3 is built from 17 residues.

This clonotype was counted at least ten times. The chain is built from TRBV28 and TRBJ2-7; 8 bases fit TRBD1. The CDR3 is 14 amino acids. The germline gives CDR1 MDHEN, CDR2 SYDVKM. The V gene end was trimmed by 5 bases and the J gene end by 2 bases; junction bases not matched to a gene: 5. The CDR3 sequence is CASSPGQEPYEQYF. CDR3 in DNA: TGTGCCAGCAGTCCGGGACAGGAACCCTACGAGCAGTACTTC.